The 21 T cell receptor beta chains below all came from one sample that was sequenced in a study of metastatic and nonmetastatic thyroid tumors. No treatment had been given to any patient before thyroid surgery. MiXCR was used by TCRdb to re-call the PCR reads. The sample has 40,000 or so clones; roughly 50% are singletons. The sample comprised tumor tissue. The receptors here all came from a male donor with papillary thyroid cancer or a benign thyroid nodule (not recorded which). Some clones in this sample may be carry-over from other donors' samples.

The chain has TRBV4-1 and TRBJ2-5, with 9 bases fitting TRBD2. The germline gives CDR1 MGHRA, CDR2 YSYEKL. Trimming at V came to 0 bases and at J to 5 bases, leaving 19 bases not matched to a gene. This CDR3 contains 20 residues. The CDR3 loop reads CASSQELGMVLAGPLETQYF. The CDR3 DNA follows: TGCGCCAGCAGCCAAGAATTGGGTATGGTGCTAGCGGGACCCTTGGAGACCCAGTACTTC.

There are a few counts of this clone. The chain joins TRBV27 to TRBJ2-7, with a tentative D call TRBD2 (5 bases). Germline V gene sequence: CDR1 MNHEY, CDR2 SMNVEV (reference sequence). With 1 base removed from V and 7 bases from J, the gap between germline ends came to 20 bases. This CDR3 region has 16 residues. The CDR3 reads CASSLLSGELSREQYF. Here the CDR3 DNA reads TGTGCCAGCAGTTTATTGAGCGGAGAGTTGAGTAGGGAGCAGTACTTC.

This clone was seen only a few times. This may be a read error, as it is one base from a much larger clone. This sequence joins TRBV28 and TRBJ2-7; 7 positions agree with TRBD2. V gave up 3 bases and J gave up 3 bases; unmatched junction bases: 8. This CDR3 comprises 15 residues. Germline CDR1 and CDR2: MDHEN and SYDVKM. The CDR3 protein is CASSFTSVSGYEQYF. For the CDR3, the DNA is TGTGCCAGCAGTTTTACTAGCGTGAGTGGCTACGAGCAGTACTTC.

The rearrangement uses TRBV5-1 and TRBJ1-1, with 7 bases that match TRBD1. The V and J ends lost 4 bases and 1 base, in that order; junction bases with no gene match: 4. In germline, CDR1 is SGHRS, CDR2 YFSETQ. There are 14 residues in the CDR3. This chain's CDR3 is CASSRGTENTEAFF. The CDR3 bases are TGCGCCAGCAGCCGTGGGACAGAGAACACTGAAGCTTTCTTT.

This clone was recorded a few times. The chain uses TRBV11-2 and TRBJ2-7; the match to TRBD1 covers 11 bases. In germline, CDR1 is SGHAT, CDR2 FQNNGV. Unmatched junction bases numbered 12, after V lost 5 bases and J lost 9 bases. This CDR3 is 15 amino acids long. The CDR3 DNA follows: TGTGCCAGCAGCCACCCCGGGACAGGGGGTCTCCGGCAGTACTTC. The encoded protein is CASSHPGTGGLRQYF.

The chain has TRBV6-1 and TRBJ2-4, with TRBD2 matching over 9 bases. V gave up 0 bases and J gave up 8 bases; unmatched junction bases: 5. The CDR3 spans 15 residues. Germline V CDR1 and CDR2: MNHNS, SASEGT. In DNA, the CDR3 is TGTGCCAGCAGTGAAGCTGCGGGAGGGCGGGACATTCAGTACTTC. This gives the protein CASSEAAGGRDIQYF.

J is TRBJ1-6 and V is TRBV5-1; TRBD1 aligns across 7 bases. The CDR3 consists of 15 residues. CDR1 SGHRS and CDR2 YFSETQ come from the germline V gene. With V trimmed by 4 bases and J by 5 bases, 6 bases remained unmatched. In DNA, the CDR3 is TGCGCCAGCAGCGCGACGCAGGGGGATAATTCACCCCTCCACTTT. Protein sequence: CASSATQGDNSPLHF.

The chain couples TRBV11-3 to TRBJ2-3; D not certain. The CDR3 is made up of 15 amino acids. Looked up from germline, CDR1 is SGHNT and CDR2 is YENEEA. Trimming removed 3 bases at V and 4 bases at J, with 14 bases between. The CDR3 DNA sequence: TGTGCCAGCAGCTTTCGATTTCGAGTTCCAGATACGCAGTATTTT. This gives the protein CASSFRFRVPDTQYF.

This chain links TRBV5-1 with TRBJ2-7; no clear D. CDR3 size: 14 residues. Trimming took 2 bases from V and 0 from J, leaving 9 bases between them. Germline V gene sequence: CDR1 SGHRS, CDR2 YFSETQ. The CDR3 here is CASSFSYSSYEQYF. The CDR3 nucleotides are TGCGCCAGCAGCTTCTCTTACAGCTCCTACGAGCAGTACTTC.

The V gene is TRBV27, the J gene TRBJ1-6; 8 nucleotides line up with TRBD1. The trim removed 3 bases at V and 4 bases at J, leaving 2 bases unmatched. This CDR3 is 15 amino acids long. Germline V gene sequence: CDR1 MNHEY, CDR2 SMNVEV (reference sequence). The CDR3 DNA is TGTGCCAGCAGTTTCCGGACAGGGTATAATTCACCCCTCCACTTT. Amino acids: CASSFRTGYNSPLHF.

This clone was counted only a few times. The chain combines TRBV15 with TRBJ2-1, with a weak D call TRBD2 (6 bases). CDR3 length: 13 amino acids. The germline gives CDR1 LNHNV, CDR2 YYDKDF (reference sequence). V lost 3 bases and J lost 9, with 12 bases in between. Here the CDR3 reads CATSSGGAGEQFF. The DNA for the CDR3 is TGTGCCACCAGCAGCGGAGGGGCCGGTGAGCAGTTCTTC. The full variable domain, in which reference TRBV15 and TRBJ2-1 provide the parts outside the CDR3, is DAMVIQNPRYQVTQFGKPVTLSCSQTLNHNVMYWYQQKSSQAPKLLFHYYDKDFNNEADTPDNFQSRRPNTSFCFLDIRSPGLGDTAMYLCATSSGGAGEQFFGPGTRLTVL.

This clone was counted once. This CDR3 is CASSKYSVRNSNQPQHF. CDR3 coding DNA: TGTGCCAGCAGCAAGTATTCGGTCAGAAATAGCAATCAGCCCCAGCATTTT. This chain links TRBV7-8 with TRBJ1-5; D remains unclear. With 5 bases removed from V and 0 bases from J, the gap between germline ends came to 17 bases. Germline values: CDR1 SGHVS, CDR2 FQNEAQ. CDR3 length: 17 residues.

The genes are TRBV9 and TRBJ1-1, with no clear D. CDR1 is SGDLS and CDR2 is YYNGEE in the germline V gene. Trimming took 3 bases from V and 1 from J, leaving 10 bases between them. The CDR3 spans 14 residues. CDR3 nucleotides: TGTGCCAGCAGCGGCCCCGGGAAGAACACTGAAGCTTTCTTT. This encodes CASSGPGKNTEAFF.

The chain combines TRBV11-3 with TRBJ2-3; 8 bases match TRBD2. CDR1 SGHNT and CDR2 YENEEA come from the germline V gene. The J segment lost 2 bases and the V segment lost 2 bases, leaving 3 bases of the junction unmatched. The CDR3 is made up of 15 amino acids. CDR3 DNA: TGTGCCAGCAGCTTAACTAGCGGAGTCACAGATACGCAGTATTTT. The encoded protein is CASSLTSGVTDTQYF.

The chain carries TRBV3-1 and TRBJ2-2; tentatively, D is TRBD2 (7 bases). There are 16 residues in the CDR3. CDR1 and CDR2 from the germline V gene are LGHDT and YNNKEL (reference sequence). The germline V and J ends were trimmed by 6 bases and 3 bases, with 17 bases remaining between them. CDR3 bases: TGTGCCAGCAGATCCGGTAGGGGGGGCGACACCGGGGAGCTGTTTTTT. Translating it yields CASRSGRGGDTGELFF.

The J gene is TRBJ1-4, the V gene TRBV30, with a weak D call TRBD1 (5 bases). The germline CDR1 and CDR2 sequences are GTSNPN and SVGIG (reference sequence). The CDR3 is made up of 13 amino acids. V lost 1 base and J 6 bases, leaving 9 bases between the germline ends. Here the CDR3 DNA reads TGTGCCTGGAGTGATGGGACGGATGAAAAACTGTTTTTT. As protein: CAWSDGTDEKLFF.

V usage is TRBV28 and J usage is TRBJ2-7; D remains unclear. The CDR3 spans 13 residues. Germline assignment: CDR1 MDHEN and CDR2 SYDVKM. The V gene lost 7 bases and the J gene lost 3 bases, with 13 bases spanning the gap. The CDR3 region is CASTPVTSYEQYF. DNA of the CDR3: TGTGCCAGCACCCCCGTGACAAGCTACGAGCAGTACTTC.

CDR3 sequence: CATREGGLGNTIYF. The CDR3 coding sequence is TGTGCCACGCGAGAGGGGGGCCTCGGAAACACCATATATTTT. The J gene is TRBJ1-3, the V gene TRBV27, with D possibly matching TRBD1 (6 bases). V was trimmed by 10 bases and J by 4 bases, leaving 17 bases between them. The CDR3 runs to 14 residues. CDR1 and CDR2 (germline): MNHEY, SMNVEV (reference sequence).

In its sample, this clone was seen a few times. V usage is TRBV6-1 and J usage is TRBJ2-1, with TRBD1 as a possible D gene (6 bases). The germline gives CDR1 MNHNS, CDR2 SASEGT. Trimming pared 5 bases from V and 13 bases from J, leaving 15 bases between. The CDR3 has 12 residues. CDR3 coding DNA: TGTGCCAGCAGTCCTACAGGGTCTCATCAGTTCTTC. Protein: CASSPTGSHQFF.

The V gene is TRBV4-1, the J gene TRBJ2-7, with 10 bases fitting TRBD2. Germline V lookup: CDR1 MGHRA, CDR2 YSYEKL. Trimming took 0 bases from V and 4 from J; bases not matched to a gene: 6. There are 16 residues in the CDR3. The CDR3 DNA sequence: TGCGCCAGCAGCCAAGAGAGGCTAGCGGGAGTGTACGAGCAGTACTTC. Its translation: CASSQERLAGVYEQYF.

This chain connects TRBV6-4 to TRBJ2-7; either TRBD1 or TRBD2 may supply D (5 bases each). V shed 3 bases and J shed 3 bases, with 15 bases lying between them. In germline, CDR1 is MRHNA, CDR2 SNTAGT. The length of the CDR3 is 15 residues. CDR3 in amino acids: CASSEALRGRYEQYF. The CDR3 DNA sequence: TGTGCCAGCAGTGAAGCGCTGAGGGGACGCTACGAGCAGTACTTC.